The present T cell receptor (beta chain) was sequenced within a study of blood T cell repertoires in COVID-19 (TCRdb year 2020). Concerning the study at large: Samples from collaborators originated in the United States, Italy and Spain and spanned both the acute and convalescent phases of COVID-19. A freely available public database, intended as a resource for researchers studying the immune response to SARS-CoV-2, is where the repertoires were released. The prospective study material was composed of cDNA or gDNA derived from T cells, B-cell-depleted T cells, or PBMCs. The samples were drawn from the first 160 participants of the ongoing ImmuneRACE study and from roughly 1,300 subjects provided by 6 global collaborators. Sample metadata almost always included a de-identified subject ID, COVID-19 status, age in years and sex. HLA class I and class II types, where available, came from metadata supplied by the sample provider rather than from assay-based typing. Subjects who had been exposed to COVID-19, were actively infected with it, or had recovered from it provided the deeply sampled blood TCRbeta repertoires that made up the dataset. Overall study results and their limits: Clinical and demographic metadata were provided uncurated, with the amount varying by source and participant.

TCRbeta CDR3 regions were amplified from genomic DNA using the immunoSEQ Assay, a bias-controlled multiplex PCR. Per the original workflow: The number of nucleated cells in each sample was estimated by amplification of reference gene primers within the assay. Sequence reads were collapsed and filtered to measure the absolute abundance of every unique TCRbeta CDR3 rearrangement. For each sample, productive Simpson clonality was calculated by taking the square root of Simpson's diversity index across productive rearrangements. The clones in this table, taken by TCRdb from immuneACCESS, are in-frame only. Not every clone is retained; where verified, under half of the shortfall comes from an unresolved V gene, and the cause of the rest is unknown. V and J calls and clone size come straight from that table; D and trimming were deduced from the DNA. This sample holds under 300,000 clones; around 87% were observed only once. About 4% of the sample goes to the ten largest clones.

From the germline V gene, CDR1 is MNHEY and CDR2 is SVGAGI. The CDR3, cysteine through phenylalanine, is 16 amino acids long. Left in the record is the CDR3 DNA by itself, 48 bases read in frame from the first base. Trimming takes 1 base from V and 0 bases from J, and the germline ends sit 9 bases apart. Whole blood was collected in K2EDTA tubes by collaborating institutions according to the institutions' own protocols. For TCRbeta analysis, collaborators shipped samples in one of three forms: frozen whole blood, isolated PBMCs, or DNA extracted from either of those sample types. Notes on this clone: Its antigen specificity is not known. No much larger clone is present one base from it, and per-base qualities are unavailable.

The rearrangement joined TRBV6-5 to TRBJ1-4; a confident D gene designation cannot be given. The receptor's source is a man younger than 35 with active or convalescent COVID-19. The sample taken for sequencing was peripheral blood. The DNA sequence is TGTGCCAGCAGTTACTATCGGGGATCAACTAATGAAAAACTGTTTTTT. Translation gives CASSYYRGSTNEKLFF.